One sample yielded the 23 T cell receptor beta chains listed below, sequenced in a study of CD8 T cells in Susac syndrome. Reverse transcription of roughly 0.5 to 1 ug RNA used random hexamers. One entry per CDR3 protein, called by TCRdb with MiXCR from the immunoSEQ multiplex PCR reads. The table includes tens of thousands of distinct CDR3 sequences, around 93% detected once. The sample consisted of CD4+ T cells from PBMCs. Receptor source: a human donor with Susac syndrome.

The V and J genes are TRBV20-1 and TRBJ2-3; 14 positions match TRBD2. In germline, CDR1 is DFQATT, CDR2 SNEGSKA (reference sequence). Trimming removed 5 bases from V and 6 bases from J; junction bases left unmatched: 19. This CDR3 region has 19 residues. Here the CDR3 reads CSAGPAPRRLAGGRDTQYF. CDR3 nucleotides: TGCAGTGCTGGACCGGCCCCCCGACGACTAGCGGGGGGGCGGGATACGCAGTATTTT.

The chain carries TRBV11-3 and TRBJ2-5; weak D call: TRBD1 (6 bases). Germline values: CDR1 SGHNT, CDR2 YENEEA. The CDR3 has 16 amino acids. V lost 5 bases to trimming and J lost 5 bases, with 21 bases between them. The CDR3 bases are TGTGCCAGCAGCCCGAACAGGGTCATCCATCGGGAGACCCAGTACTTC. Its translation: CASSPNRVIHRETQYF.

The genes are TRBV10-3 and TRBJ2-5; D unresolved. V dropped 2 bases and J dropped 5 bases, with 12 bases sitting between them. The CDR3 sequence is 14 residues long. Germline values: CDR1 ENHRY, CDR2 SYGVKD. The CDR3 region has the DNA TGTGCCATCAGTGAGGAGGCCAGCCGTGAGACCCAGTACTTC. Its translation: CAISEEASRETQYF.

The chain employs TRBV7-2 and TRBJ1-2, with 7 bases matching TRBD1. The CDR3 runs 15 residues. The V and J ends lost 5 bases and 4 bases, in that order; junction bases with no gene match: 10. The germline CDR1 and CDR2 sequences are SGHTA and FQGNSA. The CDR3 DNA sequence: TGTGCCAGCAGCCCGCGGACAGGCCCCTCCTATGGCTACACCTTC. Its protein product is CASSPRTGPSYGYTF.

The rearrangement joins TRBV11-3 to TRBJ2-3; tentatively, D is TRBD2 (6 bases). CDR1 SGHNT and CDR2 YENEEA come from the germline V gene. V lost 5 bases and J lost 4, with 16 bases in between. The CDR3 is 15 amino acids. The CDR3: CASSQTSPRADTQYF. Written as DNA, the CDR3 is TGTGCCAGCAGCCAGACTAGTCCTAGGGCAGATACGCAGTATTTT.

The V call is TRBV12-3 or TRBV12-4, the J call TRBJ2-2; no definite D call. Trimming cost V 1 base and J 4 bases, with 10 bases left between them. This CDR3 is built from 15 residues. The CDR3 spells CASSLGQLLTGELFF. In nucleotides, the CDR3 is TGTGCCAGCAGTTTAGGGCAACTTCTCACCGGGGAGCTGTTTTTT.

This clonotype was detected only a few times. The chain joins TRBV14 to TRBJ1-6; D perhaps matches TRBD1 (5 bases). The germline V gene has CDR1 SGHDN and CDR2 FVKESK. The CDR3 consists of 14 residues. V was trimmed by 3 bases and J by 7 bases, leaving 10 bases between them. CDR3 nucleotides: TGTGCCAGCAGCCAGGGGCGACAGAATTCACCCCTCCACTTT. Its translation: CASSQGRQNSPLHF. Variable domain in full (rest from reference TRBV14 and TRBJ1-6): EAGVTQFPSHSVIEKGQTVTLRCDPISGHDNLYWYRRVMGKEIKFLLHFVKESKQDESGMPNNRFLAERTGGTYSTLKVQPAELEDSGVYFCASSQGRQNSPLHFGNGTRLTVT.

This clonotype was counted a single time. The V and J genes are TRBV20-1 and TRBJ2-1; 10 positions agree with TRBD2. J lost 0 bases, V lost 2 bases, and 4 bases had no gene match. There are 16 residues in the CDR3. Germline V lookup: CDR1 DFQATT, CDR2 SNEGSKA (reference sequence). CDR3 sequence (DNA): TGCAGTGCTAGACTAGCGGGGGCAAGCTCCTACAATGAGCAGTTCTTC. Amino acids: CSARLAGASSYNEQFF.

The chain recombines TRBV28 with TRBJ2-7, with TRBD2 as a possible D gene (5 bases). The CDR3 runs 12 residues. The germline V gene encodes CDR1 MDHEN and CDR2 SYDVKM. The ends were cut back, 1 base at V and 4 bases at J, with 5 bases in the middle. The CDR3 DNA follows: TGTGCCAGCAGTTTATCGGGGTACGAGCAGTACTTC. It encodes CASSLSGYEQYF.

This chain links TRBV29-1 with TRBJ2-7; D is perhaps TRBD2 (5 bases). Deletions cut 6 bases from V and 0 bases from J, with 15 bases between. Germline V gene sequence: CDR1 SQVTM, CDR2 ANQGSEA. This CDR3 region has 14 residues. The CDR3: CSVESTGSSYEQYF. Written as DNA, the CDR3 is TGCAGCGTAGAGTCTACTGGGAGCTCCTACGAGCAGTACTTC.

The chain couples TRBV29-1 to TRBJ2-4; 9 positions match TRBD2. The CDR3 is 13 residues long. The J segment lost 7 bases and the V segment lost 3 bases, leaving 4 bases of the junction unmatched. Germline V gene lookup returns CDR1 SQVTM and CDR2 ANQGSEA. This chain's CDR3 is CSVDPLAGNIQYF. Written as DNA, the CDR3 is TGCAGCGTTGACCCGCTAGCGGGGAACATTCAGTACTTC. Together with reference TRBV29-1 and TRBJ2-4, the CDR3 gives the full variable domain: SAVISQKPSRDICQRGTSLTIQCQVDSQVTMMFWYRQQPGQSLTLIATANQGSEATYESGFVIDKFPISRPNLTFSTLTVSNMSPEDSSIYLCSVDPLAGNIQYFGAGTRLSVL.

The chain employs TRBV6-5 and TRBJ2-7; 7 nucleotides align to TRBD1. Looked up from germline, CDR1 is MNHEY and CDR2 is SVGAGI. This CDR3 has 15 residues. With V trimmed by 0 bases and J by 4 bases, 6 bases remained unmatched. This CDR3 is CASSYSDRALYEQYF. The CDR3 region has the DNA TGTGCCAGCAGTTACTCTGACAGGGCCCTATACGAGCAGTACTTC.

This sequence joins TRBV5-1 and TRBJ2-3, with unresolved D. Trimming took 1 base from V and 6 from J, leaving 6 bases between them. The CDR3 consists of 12 residues. CDR1 is SGHRS and CDR2 is YFSETQ in the germline V gene. For the CDR3, the DNA is TGCGCCAGCAGCTTGCCCCCCGATACGCAGTATTTT. Translating it yields CASSLPPDTQYF.

This chain joins TRBV28 and TRBJ2-3; 9 nucleotides match TRBD1. The germline CDR1 and CDR2 sequences are MDHEN and SYDVKM. This CDR3 has 16 residues. V lost 7 bases and J lost 3; bases outside the gene matches: 11. CDR3 sequence: CASTSPGTGFTDTQYF. CDR3 nucleotides: TGTGCCAGCACCTCCCCCGGGACAGGGTTTACAGATACGCAGTATTTT. Based on the CDR3 plus reference TRBV28 and TRBJ2-3, the full variable domain is DVKVTQSSRYLVKRTGEKVFLECVQDMDHENMFWYRQDPGLGLRLIYFSYDVKMKEKGDIPEGYSVSREKKERFSLILESASTNQTSMYLCASTSPGTGFTDTQYFGPGTRLTVL.

The genes are TRBV28 and TRBJ2-1; D may be TRBD1 (6 bases). CDR3 size: 14 residues. The germline V gene encodes CDR1 MDHEN and CDR2 SYDVKM. V dropped 2 bases and J dropped 4 bases, with 9 bases sitting between them. CDR3 DNA: TGTGCCAGCAGTTTAACTGGACAGTACAATGAGCAGTTCTTC. Amino acids: CASSLTGQYNEQFF.

CDR3 residues: CSAKTGTDTQYF. The CDR3 bases are TGCAGTGCAAAGACAGGCACAGATACGCAGTATTTT. The rearrangement links TRBV20-1 to TRBJ2-3, with D maybe TRBD1 (5 bases). The germline gives CDR1 DFQATT, CDR2 SNEGSKA (reference sequence). The CDR3 consists of 12 residues. The V and J ends lost 6 bases and 1 base respectively, with 8 bases between them.

The rearrangement joins TRBV10-3 to TRBJ2-7, with 8 positions matching TRBD1. The CDR3 has 14 residues. Trimming at V came to 6 bases and at J to 1 base, leaving 5 bases not matched to a gene. Germline V gene lookup returns CDR1 ENHRY and CDR2 SYGVKD. Here the CDR3 DNA reads TGTGCCATCAGGGGGACAGGACCATCCTACGAGCAGTACTTC. Its translation: CAIRGTGPSYEQYF.

The chain combines TRBV12-3 or TRBV12-4 with TRBJ2-5; TRBD2 might be the D (6 bases). Trimming took 3 bases from V and 5 from J, leaving 16 bases between them. The CDR3 totals 15 residues. CDR3 residues: CASSFRGAGGETQYF. The CDR3 DNA is TGTGCCAGCAGTTTTAGGGGAGCCGGGGGTGAGACCCAGTACTTC.

V gene TRBV7-9 combines with J gene TRBJ2-7; the match to TRBD1 covers 7 bases. The CDR3 covers 16 residues. J lost 0 bases, V lost 2 bases, and 7 bases had no gene match. The germline V gene encodes CDR1 SEHNR and CDR2 FQNEAQ (reference sequence). The CDR3 DNA follows: TGTGCCAGCAGCTTACTCGACAGGGTGCCCTCCTACGAGCAGTACTTC. Translated: CASSLLDRVPSYEQYF.

CDR3 sequence: CASGTQGRGTDTQYF. The CDR3 nucleotides read TGCGCCAGCGGAACACAGGGCAGGGGCACAGATACGCAGTATTTT. V usage is TRBV5-1 and J usage is TRBJ2-3; D might be TRBD1 (6 bases). Between the trimmed V and J ends, which lost 7 bases and 1 base, there was a span of 16 bases. The CDR3 is made up of 15 amino acids. Germline CDR1 reads SGHRS; CDR2 reads YFSETQ.

The rearrangement joins TRBV4-3 to TRBJ2-5; 9 bases are a match to TRBD1. CDR1 LGHNA and CDR2 YSLEER come from the germline V gene. This CDR3 has 15 amino acids. V shed 1 base and J 3 bases; nucleotides not matched to a gene: 3. CDR3 amino acids: CASSQGDRDKETQYF. For the CDR3, the DNA is TGCGCCAGCAGCCAAGGGGACAGGGATAAAGAGACCCAGTACTTC.

The chain has TRBV20-1 and TRBJ2-7; tentatively, D is TRBD2 (5 bases). The CDR3 is made up of 12 amino acids. Trimming removed 5 bases at V and 5 bases at J, with 13 bases between. The germline V gene encodes CDR1 DFQATT and CDR2 SNEGSKA (reference sequence). CDR3 amino acids: CSAGGQPDEQYF. The CDR3 nucleotides read TGCAGTGCTGGAGGCCAGCCGGACGAGCAGTACTTC.

This sequence joins TRBV7-2 and TRBJ1-2, with a weak D call TRBD1 (5 bases). Germline V gene data show CDR1 as SGHTA and CDR2 as FQGNSA. The ends were cut back, 4 bases at V and 8 bases at J, with 17 bases in the middle. The CDR3 extends over 14 amino acids. The CDR3 region is CASSSTGTALGYTF. The CDR3 DNA reads as TGTGCCAGCAGCTCTACCGGGACGGCGTTAGGCTACACCTTC.